The 9 T cell receptor beta chains reported below all come from one sample, sequenced in a study of blood T cell repertoires in COVID-19. Measured with immunoSEQ multiplex PCR; TCRdb has only the in-frame clones, and not every one. The table has 75,000 to 100,000 clones, approximately 87% seen once. Sequenced material: peripheral blood. Receptors were obtained from a human donor in a cohort sampled during active COVID-19.

This clone was detected only once. J is TRBJ1-1 and V is TRBV28; D remains ambiguous. Trimming shortened V by 7 bases and J by 3 bases, and 15 bases separated the two germline ends. This CDR3 has 14 residues. Germline V CDR1 and CDR2: MDHEN, SYDVKM. The CDR3 region has the DNA TGTGCCAGCATTGGACCGGGGTGGGACACTGAAGCTTTCTTT. It is translated as CASIGPGWDTEAFF. Using reference TRBV28 and TRBJ1-1 for the parts outside the CDR3, the full variable domain is DVKVTQSSRYLVKRTGEKVFLECVQDMDHENMFWYRQDPGLGLRLIYFSYDVKMKEKGDIPEGYSVSREKKERFSLILESASTNQTSMYLCASIGPGWDTEAFFGQGTRLTVV.

J is TRBJ1-2 and V is TRBV7-2, with D perhaps TRBD1 (6 bases). The germline gives CDR1 SGHTA, CDR2 FQGNSA. V lost 5 bases, J lost 4 bases, and 17 bases lay in between. This CDR3 is 15 amino acids long. CDR3 loop: CASSPPTGLGYGYTF. CDR3 DNA sequence: TGTGCCAGCAGCCCCCCGACAGGATTAGGCTATGGCTACACCTTC.

The genes are TRBV29-1 and TRBJ2-1; the match to TRBD2 covers 9 bases. From germline, CDR1 is SQVTM and CDR2 ANQGSEA. The CDR3 covers 12 residues. J was trimmed by 6 bases and V by 3 bases; bases with no gene match: 0. Here the CDR3 reads CSVETSGNEQFF. In DNA, the CDR3 is TGCAGCGTTGAGACTAGCGGCAATGAGCAGTTCTTC.

This CDR3 is CASRLPGQDYEQYF. Written as DNA, the CDR3 is TGTGCCAGCAGGCTGCCCGGACAGGATTACGAGCAGTACTTC. This chain connects TRBV28 to TRBJ2-7; 7 positions match TRBD1. The CDR3 sequence is 14 residues long. V dropped 6 bases and J dropped 4; count of bases not matched to a gene: 9. Germline-derived CDR1 and CDR2 are MDHEN and SYDVKM.

The CDR3 coding sequence is TGTGCCATCAGACAGTCCGGGAGGGGCACCGGGGAGCTGTTTTTT. Protein product: CAIRQSGRGTGELFF. The J gene is TRBJ2-2, the V gene TRBV10-3; 8 nucleotides align to TRBD2. This CDR3 is built from 15 residues. CDR1 is ENHRY, CDR2 SYGVKD, per germline. V dropped 6 bases and J dropped 4; count of bases not matched to a gene: 7.

The chain links TRBV7-2 to TRBJ1-1; D is unresolved. Looked up from germline, CDR1 is SGHTA and CDR2 is FQGNSA. V lost 6 bases to trimming and J lost 3 bases, with 11 bases between them. The CDR3 length is 13 residues. This chain's CDR3 is CASSFYMDTEAFF. CDR3 nucleotides: TGTGCCAGCAGTTTTTACATGGACACTGAAGCTTTCTTT.

This rearrangement joins TRBV2 to TRBJ1-4, with 7 bases identical to TRBD1. The CDR3 loop spans 15 amino acids. Germline values: CDR1 SNHLY, CDR2 FYNNEI. J lost 0 bases, V lost 9 bases, and 7 bases had no gene match. The CDR3 coding sequence is TGTGCCAGTCGGGACAGATCAACAACTAATGAAAAACTGTTTTTT. Translated: CASRDRSTTNEKLFF.

There are a few counts of this clone. The V and J genes are TRBV7-2 and TRBJ1-3, with a tentative D call TRBD1 (6 bases). V lost 4 bases, J lost 2 bases, and 9 bases lay in between. Per the germline V gene, CDR1 is SGHTA and CDR2 is FQGNSA. The CDR3 length is 14 residues. The CDR3 DNA is TGTGCCAGCAGCTCTGGACAGCCTGGAAACACCATATATTTT. This encodes CASSSGQPGNTIYF.

The genes are TRBV18 and TRBJ1-4; D is unclear. The V end lost 3 bases, the J end lost 7 bases, and 18 bases lay between the germline ends. Per germline, CDR1 KGHSH and CDR2 LQKENI. This CDR3 comprises 16 residues. This chain's CDR3 is CASSPNGGSRSEKLFF. The CDR3, as DNA: TGTGCCAGCTCACCCAACGGAGGTTCTCGTTCTGAAAAACTGTTTTTT.